This TCR beta chain appears in the sequencing data of a study of blood T cell repertoires in COVID-19. Study information: T cells, B-cell-depleted T cells, or PBMCs provided the cDNA or gDNA that served as material.

Per the authors' pipeline: It was from reference gene primer amplification that nucleated cell counts were estimated. Assay used: immunoSEQ multiplex PCR; TCRdb lists only in-frame clones, some missing. V and J calls and clone size are given by that table; D and trimming were obtained from the DNA. Of some 80,000 clones in the sample, over 80% were seen once. V gave up 2 bases and J gave up 11 bases; unmatched junction bases: 5. The CDR3 consists of 11 residues. Germline V gene lookup returns CDR1 GTSNPN and CDR2 SVGIG (reference sequence). The origin of this receptor is a man between 45 and 60 years old with acute or convalescent COVID-19. This chain joins TRBV30 and TRBJ1-1, with 7 positions matching TRBD1. The sample comprised peripheral blood. The CDR3 bases are TGTGCCTGGAGTACCACAGGGGCGGCTTTCTTT. Protein sequence: CAWSTTGAAFF.